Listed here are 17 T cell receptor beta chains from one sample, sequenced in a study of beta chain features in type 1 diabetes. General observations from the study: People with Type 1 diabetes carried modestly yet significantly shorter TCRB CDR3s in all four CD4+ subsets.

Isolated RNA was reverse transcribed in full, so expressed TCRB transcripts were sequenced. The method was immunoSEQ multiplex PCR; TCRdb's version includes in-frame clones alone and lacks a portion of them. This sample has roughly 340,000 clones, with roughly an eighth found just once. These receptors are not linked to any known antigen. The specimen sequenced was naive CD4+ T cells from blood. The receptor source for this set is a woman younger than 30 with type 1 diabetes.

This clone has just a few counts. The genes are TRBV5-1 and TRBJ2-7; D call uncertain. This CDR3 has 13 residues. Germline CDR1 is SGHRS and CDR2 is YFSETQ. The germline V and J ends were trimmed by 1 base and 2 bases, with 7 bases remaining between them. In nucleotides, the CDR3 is TGCGCCAGCAGCTTGCAGTTTCCCTACGAGCAGTACTTC. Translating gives CASSLQFPYEQYF.

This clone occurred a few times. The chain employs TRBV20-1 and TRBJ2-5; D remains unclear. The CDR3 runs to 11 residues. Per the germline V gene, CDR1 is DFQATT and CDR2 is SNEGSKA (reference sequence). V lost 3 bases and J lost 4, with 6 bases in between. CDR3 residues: CSARPGETQYF. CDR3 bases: TGCAGTGCTAGGCCCGGAGAGACCCAGTACTTC.

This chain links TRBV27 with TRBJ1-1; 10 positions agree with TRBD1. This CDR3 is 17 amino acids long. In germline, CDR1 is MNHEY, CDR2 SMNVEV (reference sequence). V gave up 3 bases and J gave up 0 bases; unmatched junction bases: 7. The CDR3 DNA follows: TGTGCCAGCAGTTTCCGTGGACAGGGGGGATTGAACACTGAAGCTTTCTTT. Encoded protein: CASSFRGQGGLNTEAFF.

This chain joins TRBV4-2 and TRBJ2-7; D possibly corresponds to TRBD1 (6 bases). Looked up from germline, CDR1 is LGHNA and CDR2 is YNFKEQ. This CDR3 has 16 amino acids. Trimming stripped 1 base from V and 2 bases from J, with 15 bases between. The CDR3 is CASSQASSGQTYEQYF. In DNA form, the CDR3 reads TGTGCCAGCAGCCAAGCGTCTTCTGGACAGACCTACGAGCAGTACTTC.

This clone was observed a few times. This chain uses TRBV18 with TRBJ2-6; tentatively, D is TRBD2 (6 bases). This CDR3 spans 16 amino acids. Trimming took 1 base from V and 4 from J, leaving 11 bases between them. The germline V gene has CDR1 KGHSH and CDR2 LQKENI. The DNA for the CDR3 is TGTGCCAGCTCACCACAGGCGGGGACCGGGGCCAACGTCCTGACTTTC. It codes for CASSPQAGTGANVLTF.

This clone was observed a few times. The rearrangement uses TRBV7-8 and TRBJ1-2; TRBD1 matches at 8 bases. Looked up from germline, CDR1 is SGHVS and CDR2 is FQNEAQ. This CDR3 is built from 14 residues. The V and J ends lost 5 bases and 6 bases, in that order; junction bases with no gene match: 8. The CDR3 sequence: CASSPRTGMDGYTF. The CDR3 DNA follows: TGTGCCAGCAGCCCACGGACAGGGATGGATGGCTACACCTTC.

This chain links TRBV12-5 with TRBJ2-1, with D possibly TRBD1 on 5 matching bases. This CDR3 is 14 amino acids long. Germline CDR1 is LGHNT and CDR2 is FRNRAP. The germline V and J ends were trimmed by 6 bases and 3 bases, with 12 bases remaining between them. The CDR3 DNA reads TGTGCTAGTGGGCCCGGACACTTCTACAATGAGCAGTTCTTC. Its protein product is CASGPGHFYNEQFF.

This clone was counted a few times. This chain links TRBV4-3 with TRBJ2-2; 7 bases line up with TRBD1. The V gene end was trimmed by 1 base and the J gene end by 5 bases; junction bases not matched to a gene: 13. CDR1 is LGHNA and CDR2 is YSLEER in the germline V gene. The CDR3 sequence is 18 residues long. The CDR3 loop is CASSQGGHRGPKTGELFF. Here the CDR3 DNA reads TGCGCCAGCAGCCAAGGGGGTCACAGGGGCCCTAAGACCGGGGAGCTGTTTTTT.

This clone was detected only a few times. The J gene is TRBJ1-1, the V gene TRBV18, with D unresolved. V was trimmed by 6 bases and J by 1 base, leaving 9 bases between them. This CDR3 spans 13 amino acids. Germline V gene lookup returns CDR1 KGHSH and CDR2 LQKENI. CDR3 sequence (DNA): TGTGCCAGCTCCCGGGAGGCGAACACTGAAGCTTTCTTT. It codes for CASSREANTEAFF.

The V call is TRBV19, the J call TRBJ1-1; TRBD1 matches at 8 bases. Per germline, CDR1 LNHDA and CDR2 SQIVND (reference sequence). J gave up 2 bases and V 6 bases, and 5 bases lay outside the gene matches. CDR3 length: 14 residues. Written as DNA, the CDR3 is TGTGCCAGTAGCCAAACAGGGGGTAACACTGAAGCTTTCTTT. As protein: CASSQTGGNTEAFF.

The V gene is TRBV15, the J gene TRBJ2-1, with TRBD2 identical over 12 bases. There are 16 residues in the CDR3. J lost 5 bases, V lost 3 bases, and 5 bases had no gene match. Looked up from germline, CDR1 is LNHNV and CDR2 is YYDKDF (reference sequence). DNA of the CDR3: TGTGCCACCAGCAGGATGGGACTAGCGGGCCACAATGAGCAGTTCTTC. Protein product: CATSRMGLAGHNEQFF.

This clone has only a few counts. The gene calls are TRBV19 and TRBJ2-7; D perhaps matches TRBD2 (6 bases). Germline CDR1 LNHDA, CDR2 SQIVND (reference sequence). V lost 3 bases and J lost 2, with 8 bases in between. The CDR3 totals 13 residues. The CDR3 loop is CASSMGGPYEQYF. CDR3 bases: TGTGCCAGTAGTATGGGAGGACCCTACGAGCAGTACTTC.

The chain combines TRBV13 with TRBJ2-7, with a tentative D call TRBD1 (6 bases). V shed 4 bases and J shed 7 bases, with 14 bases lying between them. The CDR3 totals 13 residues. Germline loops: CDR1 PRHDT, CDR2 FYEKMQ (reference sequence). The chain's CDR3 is CASSSNPQGEQYF. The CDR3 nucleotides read TGTGCCAGCAGCTCTAATCCCCAGGGGGAGCAGTACTTC.

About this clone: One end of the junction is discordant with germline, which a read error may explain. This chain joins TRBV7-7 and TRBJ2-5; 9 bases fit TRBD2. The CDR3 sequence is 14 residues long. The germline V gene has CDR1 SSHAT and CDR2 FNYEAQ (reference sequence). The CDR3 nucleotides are TGTGCTAGCAGCTTACGACTAGCGGTAGAGACCCAGTACTTC. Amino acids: CASSLRLAVETQYF.

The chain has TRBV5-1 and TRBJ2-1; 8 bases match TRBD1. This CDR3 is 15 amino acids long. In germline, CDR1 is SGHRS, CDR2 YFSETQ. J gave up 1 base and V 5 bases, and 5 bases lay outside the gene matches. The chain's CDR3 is CASSSYRGSYNEQFF. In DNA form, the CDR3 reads TGCGCCAGCAGTTCCTACAGGGGGTCCTACAATGAGCAGTTCTTC.

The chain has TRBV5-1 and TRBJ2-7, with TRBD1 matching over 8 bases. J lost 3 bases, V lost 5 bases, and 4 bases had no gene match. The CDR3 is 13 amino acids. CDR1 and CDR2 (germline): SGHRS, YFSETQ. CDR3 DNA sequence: TGCGCCAGCAGGCCGGGACAGGACTACGAGCAGTACTTC. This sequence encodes CASRPGQDYEQYF.

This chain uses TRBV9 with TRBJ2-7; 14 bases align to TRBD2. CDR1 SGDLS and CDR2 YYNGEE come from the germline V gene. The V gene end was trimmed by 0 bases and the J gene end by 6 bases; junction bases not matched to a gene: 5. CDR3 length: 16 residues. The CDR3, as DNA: TGTGCCAGCAGCGTAGTGGGACTAGCGGGAGTCGCCGAGCAGTACTTC. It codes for CASSVVGLAGVAEQYF.